This T cell receptor beta chain is from a study of T cell changes during pregnancy in multiple sclerosis (dated by TCRdb to 2018 to 2020). For the wider study: The study examined how the T cell repertoire changed over the course of pregnancy in women with multiple sclerosis.

Library creation used the immunoSEQ multiplex PCR assay. Sourced from immuneACCESS, this table was stored by TCRdb with only in-frame sequences that have V and J called. A share of the clones is absent; for the studies checked, an unresolved V gene accounts for under half, and the remainder has no known explanation. In this sample the table shows 65,000 to 90,000 clones, nearly 95% of which occur a single time. In total, the top ten clones hold around 0.3% of the sample. As concerns this clone: The clone's antigen remains unknown. The record has no base qualities; no much larger clone is one base away.

Measured from the cysteine to the phenylalanine, the CDR3 is 15 residues long. The only DNA kept is the CDR3, 45 bases in frame from the first base. CDR1 SNHLY and CDR2 FYNNEI were looked up in the germline V gene. The junction shows trimming of 11 bases on V and 6 bases on J, and the gene matches do not reach 16 bases of it. This sequence was found in a female donor with multiple sclerosis, enrolled in a pregnancy study. The chain is encoded by TRBV2 joined to TRBJ2-3; 8 bases in between match TRBD2. This material consisted of CD4+ T cells from peripheral blood mononuclear cells, taken after pregnancy. CDR3 loop: CASAQEAGGSDTQYF. Here is the DNA: TGTGCCTCCGCGCAGGAGGCGGGGGGCTCGGATACGCAGTATTTT. The full variable domain, with segments outside the CDR3 supplied by the reference TRBV2 and TRBJ2-3 proteins, appears as EPEVTQTPSHQVTQMGQEVILRCVPISNHLYFYWYRQILGQKVEFLVSFYNNEISEKSEIFDDQFSVERPDGSNFTLKIRSTKLEDSAMYFCASAQEAGGSDTQYFGPGTRLTVL.